This entry concerns a single T cell receptor (beta chain). What it binds is not known. Primers: 60 Vbeta forward and 13 Jbeta reverse. TCRdb's copy holds only in-frame clones and misses some; the assay was immunoSEQ multiplex PCR. The data hold 110,000 to 150,000 clones, with about 80% observed a single time. The data derive from a study of cytomegalovirus exposure and HLA in healthy donors. General observations from the study: According to a later analysis, most TCR beta chains associated with CMV appeared HLA-restricted.

Germline V gene lookup returns CDR1 SGHDT and CDR2 YYEEEE. The V segment lost 3 bases and the J segment 0 bases; nucleotides outside the gene matches: 5. This CDR3 is 16 amino acids long. Sequences were obtained from PBMCs. The V call is TRBV5-6, the J call TRBJ2-2; 7 nucleotides match TRBD1. The TCR originated in a man in his forties in good health and CMV-seronegative. DNA for the CDR3: TGTGCCAGCAGCTCCCCCGGACAGGCGAACACCGGGGAGCTGTTTTTT. Translation gives CASSSPGQANTGELFF.